Listed below are T cell receptor beta chains from one sample, sequenced in a study of blood T cell repertoires in COVID-19. Repertoires were generated with immunoSEQ multiplex PCR, while TCRdb's copy carries only in-frame clones and drops some. The data hold fewer than 200,000 clones, with approximately 86% observed a single time. Sample: peripheral blood. These receptors originate from a woman between 55 and 75 years old who had recovered from COVID-19. The CDR3 runs from the conserved cysteine through the conserved F or W. The order of the fields is clone size, V gene, D gene, J gene, CDR3 DNA, CDR3 protein. A D gene is named only where the DNA matches it firmly. Size values are once, few and many counts, or a class for expanded clones, and some rows have none.

clone_size: .
v_call: TRBV10-3
d_call: .
j_call: TRBJ2-3
cdr3_nt: TGTGCCATCAGTGAGTGGGCTAATACGCAGTATTTT
cdr3_aa: CAISEWANTQYF

clone_size: .
v_call: TRBV4-1
d_call: TRBD1
j_call: TRBJ2-4
cdr3_nt: TGCGCCAGCAGCCAAGGAAGGGGACAGGTTATCCTAGCCAAAAACATTCAGTACTTC
cdr3_aa: CASSQGRGQVILAKNIQYF

clone_size: .
v_call: TRBV7-9
d_call: .
j_call: TRBJ1-4
cdr3_nt: TGTGCCAGCAGCCCCGGGACATCCGTCAAACTGTTTTTT
cdr3_aa: CASSPGTSVKLFF

clone_size: .
v_call: TRBV9
d_call: .
j_call: TRBJ2-2
cdr3_nt: TGTGCCAGCAGCGCGGGGACTTTGAACACCGGGGAGCTGTTTTTT
cdr3_aa: CASSAGTLNTGELFF

clone_size: .
v_call: TRBV3-1/TRBV3-2
d_call: TRBD1
j_call: TRBJ1-4
cdr3_nt: TGTGCCAGCACTCCCACGGGACAGTTAAATGAAAAACTGTTTTTT
cdr3_aa: CASTPTGQLNEKLFF

clone_size: .
v_call: TRBV28
d_call: TRBD1
j_call: TRBJ2-1
cdr3_nt: TGTGCCAGCAGACGGACAGGGACCCTATACAATGAGCAGTTCTTC
cdr3_aa: CASRRTGTLYNEQFF

clone_size: .
v_call: TRBV30
d_call: .
j_call: TRBJ2-7
cdr3_nt: TGTGCCTGGATGGGCCCAGGGGTCTCCTACGAGCAGTACTTC
cdr3_aa: CAWMGPGVSYEQYF

clone_size: .
v_call: TRBV5-1
d_call: .
j_call: TRBJ1-1
cdr3_nt: TGCGCCAGCAGCTTCCTCCTGGGGGCAACTGAAGCTTTCTTT
cdr3_aa: CASSFLLGATEAFF

clone_size: .
v_call: TRBV4-1
d_call: TRBD1
j_call: TRBJ1-2
cdr3_nt: TGCGCCAGCAGCCAAGGCTCTACAGGGGGCGTTGGCTACACCTTC
cdr3_aa: CASSQGSTGGVGYTF

clone_size: .
v_call: TRBV6-2/TRBV6-3
d_call: .
j_call: TRBJ1-1
cdr3_nt: TGTGCCAGCAGCCCTCTGGGAGGACGTCGCCCGAACACTGAAGCTTTCTTT
cdr3_aa: CASSPLGGRRPNTEAFF

clone_size: .
v_call: TRBV2
d_call: TRBD1
j_call: TRBJ1-2
cdr3_nt: TGTGCCAGCAGTTTGGGGGCAGGGGGGCTCTATGGCTACACCTTC
cdr3_aa: CASSLGAGGLYGYTF

clone_size: many
v_call: TRBV19
d_call: .
j_call: TRBJ1-2
cdr3_nt: TGTGCCAGTAGTATAGGGACAGTACCCGGCTACACCTTC
cdr3_aa: CASSIGTVPGYTF

clone_size: .
v_call: TRBV28
d_call: TRBD1
j_call: TRBJ1-2
cdr3_nt: TGTGCCAGCAGGGCGACAGGGGTCTATGGCTACACCTTC
cdr3_aa: CASRATGVYGYTF

clone_size: .
v_call: TRBV7-9
d_call: TRBD1
j_call: TRBJ1-4
cdr3_nt: TGTGCCAGCAGCCGCAGGGGGACTAATGAAAAACTGTTTTTT
cdr3_aa: CASSRRGTNEKLFF

clone_size: .
v_call: TRBV4-2
d_call: TRBD2
j_call: TRBJ2-2
cdr3_nt: TGTGCCAGCAGCCAGTCCACCGGGGGGTCACCTGACACCGGGGAGCTGTTTTTT
cdr3_aa: CASSQSTGGSPDTGELFF

clone_size: .
v_call: TRBV5-5
d_call: TRBD1
j_call: TRBJ2-3
cdr3_nt: TGTGCCAGCAGCTTGGGACAGGGGATGATTCGACACACAGATACGCAGTATTTT
cdr3_aa: CASSLGQGMIRHTDTQYF

clone_size: .
v_call: TRBV7-9
d_call: .
j_call: TRBJ1-5
cdr3_nt: TGTGCCAGCAGCTCCGCCGCAGGGGTTGGCAATCAGCCCCAGCATTTT
cdr3_aa: CASSSAAGVGNQPQHF

clone_size: .
v_call: TRBV6-2/TRBV6-3
d_call: .
j_call: TRBJ1-1
cdr3_nt: TGTGCCAGCACCCCGACGGACTTGAACACTGAAGCTTTCTTT
cdr3_aa: CASTPTDLNTEAFF

clone_size: once
v_call: TRBV10-1
d_call: TRBD1
j_call: TRBJ1-3
cdr3_nt: TGCGCCACCCCGGGACAGGGGGGAAAAAATGGAAACACCATATATTTT
cdr3_aa: CATPGQGGKNGNTIYF

clone_size: .
v_call: TRBV19
d_call: TRBD2
j_call: TRBJ2-1
cdr3_nt: TGTGCCAGTAGACCGGGACTAACTCTAGATGAGCAGTTCTTC
cdr3_aa: CASRPGLTLDEQFF

clone_size: .
v_call: TRBV11-2
d_call: TRBD2
j_call: TRBJ2-3
cdr3_nt: TGTGCCAGCAGTCTAGGGGCTAGCGGTTCGAGAGATACGCAGTATTTT
cdr3_aa: CASSLGASGSRDTQYF

clone_size: once
v_call: TRBV15
d_call: TRBD1
j_call: TRBJ1-1
cdr3_nt: TGTGCCACCAGCAGAGATACAGGGGGCGAACCTGCTTTCTTT
cdr3_aa: CATSRDTGGEPAFF

clone_size: once
v_call: TRBV28
d_call: .
j_call: TRBJ1-6
cdr3_nt: TGTGCCAGCAGTTTGCCGGGACTCCGGCGGTCACCCCTCCACTTT
cdr3_aa: CASSLPGLRRSPLHF

clone_size: .
v_call: TRBV7-2
d_call: TRBD2
j_call: TRBJ2-3
cdr3_nt: TGTGCCAGCAGTCTACGCGGGGGGGCTCTTACAGATACGCAGTATTTT
cdr3_aa: CASSLRGGALTDTQYF

clone_size: .
v_call: TRBV19
d_call: TRBD1
j_call: TRBJ1-5
cdr3_nt: TGTGCCAGTAGTACGTCCCGGACAGGGAGAAATCAGCCCCAGCATTTT
cdr3_aa: CASSTSRTGRNQPQHF

clone_size: .
v_call: TRBV7-9
d_call: .
j_call: TRBJ2-1
cdr3_nt: TGTGCCAGCAGCACCTGGACAGACCCCTCCTACAATGAGCAGTTCTTC
cdr3_aa: CASSTWTDPSYNEQFF

clone_size: .
v_call: TRBV6-2/TRBV6-3
d_call: TRBD1
j_call: TRBJ1-5
cdr3_nt: TGTGCCAGCAGTTGGCCGGGACAGGGGGCGGACCAGCCCCAGCATTTT
cdr3_aa: CASSWPGQGADQPQHF

clone_size: .
v_call: TRBV3-1/TRBV3-2
d_call: TRBD2
j_call: TRBJ2-1
cdr3_nt: TGTGCCAGCAGCCGACGGGGGGTGAGCTCCTACAATGAGCAGTTCTTC
cdr3_aa: CASSRRGVSSYNEQFF

clone_size: .
v_call: TRBV10-3
d_call: TRBD1
j_call: TRBJ2-3
cdr3_nt: TGTGCCATCAGAGACTTCCGGGACAGTAGCACAGATACGCAGTATTTT
cdr3_aa: CAIRDFRDSSTDTQYF

clone_size: .
v_call: TRBV24-1
d_call: TRBD2
j_call: TRBJ2-2
cdr3_nt: TGTGCCACCGGTGAAGCGGGGGTCGCGAACACCGGGGAGCTGTTTTTT
cdr3_aa: CATGEAGVANTGELFF

clone_size: .
v_call: TRBV24-1
d_call: .
j_call: TRBJ2-5
cdr3_nt: TGTGCCACCAGTGATGCTCGGGGGGCGGGGGAGACCCAGTACTTC
cdr3_aa: CATSDARGAGETQYF

clone_size: few
v_call: TRBV2
d_call: .
j_call: TRBJ2-5
cdr3_nt: TGTGCCGGGAGGTTACAAGAGACCCAGTACTTC
cdr3_aa: CAGRLQETQYF

clone_size: .
v_call: TRBV5-4
d_call: TRBD2
j_call: TRBJ2-1
cdr3_nt: TGTGCCAGCAGCTTCGGCGGACTAGCGGGCTACAATGAGCAGTTCTTC
cdr3_aa: CASSFGGLAGYNEQFF

clone_size: few
v_call: TRBV5-1
d_call: TRBD1
j_call: TRBJ2-3
cdr3_nt: TGCGCCAGCAGCCTCACAGGGGGACAGGGTATAACAGATACGCAGTATTTT
cdr3_aa: CASSLTGGQGITDTQYF

clone_size: .
v_call: TRBV11-2
d_call: TRBD1
j_call: TRBJ2-5
cdr3_nt: TGTGCCAGCAGCTCCCCAAAGGCCAACAGGGGAAAAGAGACCCAGTACTTC
cdr3_aa: CASSSPKANRGKETQYF

clone_size: once
v_call: TRBV4-3
d_call: TRBD1
j_call: TRBJ2-7
cdr3_nt: TGCGCCAGCAGCCAAAATACCGGGACAGATGTGTACTTC
cdr3_aa: CASSQNTGTDVYF

clone_size: once
v_call: TRBV5-1
d_call: .
j_call: TRBJ2-3
cdr3_nt: TGCGCCAGCAGCTTGGGATCGGCGGGGTCCACAGATACGCAGTATTTT
cdr3_aa: CASSLGSAGSTDTQYF

clone_size: .
v_call: TRBV6-2/TRBV6-3
d_call: TRBD1
j_call: TRBJ2-7
cdr3_nt: TGTGCCAGCAACCCCCGGGACAGGGCCTACGAGCAGTACTTC
cdr3_aa: CASNPRDRAYEQYF

clone_size: .
v_call: TRBV28
d_call: .
j_call: TRBJ1-1
cdr3_nt: TGTGCCAGCACGGGGGTGGCTGAAGCTTTCTTT
cdr3_aa: CASTGVAEAFF

clone_size: .
v_call: TRBV29-1
d_call: .
j_call: TRBJ2-5
cdr3_nt: TGCAGCGTTGAAGATCGTTACAGGGAAGTACTAGAGACCCAGTACTTC
cdr3_aa: CSVEDRYREVLETQYF

clone_size: .
v_call: TRBV19
d_call: .
j_call: TRBJ1-4
cdr3_nt: TGTGCCAGTAGTATAGTCCCTCGGAGAACTAATGAAAAACTGTTTTTT
cdr3_aa: CASSIVPRRTNEKLFF

clone_size: .
v_call: TRBV28
d_call: TRBD1
j_call: TRBJ1-2
cdr3_nt: TGTGCCAGCAGCCGTCGACAGGGGCCTTATGGCTACACCTTC
cdr3_aa: CASSRRQGPYGYTF

clone_size: .
v_call: TRBV6-5
d_call: TRBD2
j_call: TRBJ2-1
cdr3_nt: TGTGCCAGCAGACTTACCGGGACTAGCGGCAATGAGCAGTTCTTC
cdr3_aa: CASRLTGTSGNEQFF

clone_size: .
v_call: TRBV29-1
d_call: TRBD1
j_call: TRBJ1-2
cdr3_nt: TGCAGCGTTGGACAGGGGGACTATGGCTACACCTTC
cdr3_aa: CSVGQGDYGYTF

clone_size: .
v_call: TRBV28
d_call: TRBD2
j_call: TRBJ2-1
cdr3_nt: TGTGCCAGCAGTTTAGCTGGGTTGGGCGGGAGCAATGAGCAGTTCTTC
cdr3_aa: CASSLAGLGGSNEQFF

clone_size: few
v_call: TRBV27
d_call: TRBD1
j_call: TRBJ1-2
cdr3_nt: TGTGCCAGCAGTTCTTATATGGGACAGGGTCTCCACTATGGCTACACCTTC
cdr3_aa: CASSSYMGQGLHYGYTF

clone_size: .
v_call: TRBV27
d_call: TRBD1
j_call: TRBJ2-7
cdr3_nt: TGTGCCAGCAGGACAGGGGCTAGGGGGTTCTACGAGCAGTACTTC
cdr3_aa: CASRTGARGFYEQYF

clone_size: .
v_call: TRBV10-3
d_call: TRBD1
j_call: TRBJ1-1
cdr3_nt: TGTGCCATCAGTGCGACAGGGGGGTACGATGAAGCTTTCTTT
cdr3_aa: CAISATGGYDEAFF

clone_size: .
v_call: TRBV5-6
d_call: TRBD2
j_call: TRBJ2-5
cdr3_nt: TGTGCCAGCAGCCCCGGGACTAGCGGGGAGACCCAGTACTTC
cdr3_aa: CASSPGTSGETQYF

clone_size: few
v_call: TRBV2
d_call: TRBD1
j_call: TRBJ1-6
cdr3_nt: TGTGCCAGCAGTCGCGAGTCAGGGGGTGGTTCACCCCTCCACTTT
cdr3_aa: CASSRESGGGSPLHF

clone_size: .
v_call: TRBV5-1
d_call: .
j_call: TRBJ1-2
cdr3_nt: TGCGCCAGCAGCTTGGGAGACGGGACTAACTATGGCTACACCTTC
cdr3_aa: CASSLGDGTNYGYTF

clone_size: once
v_call: TRBV2
d_call: TRBD2
j_call: TRBJ2-1
cdr3_nt: TGTGCCAGCAGTGCTCAGCTGGTAGCGGGGGGCACATACAATGAGCAGTTCTTC
cdr3_aa: CASSAQLVAGGTYNEQFF

clone_size: .
v_call: TRBV18
d_call: .
j_call: TRBJ2-2
cdr3_nt: TGTGCCAGCTCACCACGCAGGGGCACCAACACCGGGGAGCTGTTTTTT
cdr3_aa: CASSPRRGTNTGELFF

clone_size: once
v_call: TRBV6-2/TRBV6-3
d_call: .
j_call: TRBJ1-6
cdr3_nt: TGTGCCAGCAGTTTTCCACAGTTTTCACCCCTCCACTTT
cdr3_aa: CASSFPQFSPLHF

clone_size: .
v_call: TRBV5-1
d_call: .
j_call: TRBJ1-5
cdr3_nt: TGCGCCAGCAGCTTGGGACAAAATCAGCCCCAGCATTTT
cdr3_aa: CASSLGQNQPQHF

clone_size: .
v_call: TRBV5-5
d_call: TRBD1
j_call: TRBJ1-1
cdr3_nt: TGTGCCAGCAGCGCCGCAGTTCGGACAGGATCCTTGAACACTGAAGCTTTCTTT
cdr3_aa: CASSAAVRTGSLNTEAFF

clone_size: .
v_call: TRBV2
d_call: .
j_call: TRBJ2-1
cdr3_nt: TGTGCCACCACAGTTGGGGGCAGCGCCTACAATGAGCAGTTCTTC
cdr3_aa: CATTVGGSAYNEQFF

clone_size: .
v_call: TRBV10-1
d_call: .
j_call: TRBJ2-7
cdr3_nt: TGCGCCAGCAGGACTCCCCCACGTCCTACGGAGCAGTACTTC
cdr3_aa: CASRTPPRPTEQYF

clone_size: .
v_call: TRBV27
d_call: .
j_call: TRBJ2-5
cdr3_nt: TGTGCCAGCAGTCTAAACAGGGTTCCGGGCGAGACCCAGTACTTC
cdr3_aa: CASSLNRVPGETQYF